This T cell receptor beta chain was sequenced for a study of regulatory T cells in long-lasting Graves disease. With iRepertoire HTBI primers and Arm-PCR of CDR3 regions, TCR beta libraries were built. TCRdb reprocessed the multiplex PCR reads with MiXCR, giving one entry per CDR3 protein. The sample yields about 660,000 distinct CDR3 sequences, 25% to 30% seen once. Documented time point: persistent/refractory GD, antithyroid drugs over 5 years with positive TRAb. PBMC RNA served as the TCR library source. The CDR3 extends over 15 amino acids. J lost 5 bases, V lost 4 bases, and 4 bases had no gene match. Germline lookup yields CDR1 MNHEY and CDR2 SMNVEV (reference sequence). This clonotype was seen a few times.

This chain joins TRBV27 and TRBJ2-5; 13 bases match TRBD2. The receptor was isolated from a female donor with Graves disease. The material was peripheral blood mononuclear cells (PBMCs), obtained when the disease was refractory, from a patient treated with antithyroid drugs. CDR3 residues: CASSSGLAGEETQYF. The CDR3 DNA reads as TGTGCCAGCAGTTCCGGACTAGCGGGAGAGGAGACCCAGTACTTC.